This TCR beta chain was obtained from a study of regulatory T cells in long-lasting Graves disease. Study findings and constraints: Newly diagnosed Graves' patients exceeded persistent ones in TCR diversity. Comparison showed that persistent patients shared more public clonotypes (under 3,000) than new patients (roughly 970).

Germline CDR1 reads SGHTA; CDR2 reads FQGNSA. The CDR3 runs 14 residues. V gave up 5 bases and J gave up 12 bases, with 17 bases separating them. With iRepertoire HTBI primers and Arm-PCR of CDR3 regions, TCR beta libraries were built. Per the original methods: From all samples, identification returned roughly 15 TRBJ and 60 to 80 TRBV segments. Using its own MiXCR run on the multiplex PCR reads, TCRdb lists one record per CDR3 protein. TCRdb's processing, not the authors', yielded these V and J calls. The data hold about 460,000 distinct CDR3 sequences, with about 22% observed a single time. This clonotype was seen a handful of times. Its antigen is unidentified. As to time point: persistent/refractory GD, antithyroid drugs over 5 years with positive TRAb. The TCR library used RNA extracted from PBMCs.

This receptor was taken from a female donor with Graves disease. The sequencing here drew on peripheral blood mononuclear cells (PBMCs), taken when the disease was refractory, from a patient treated with antithyroid drugs. The rearrangement links TRBV7-2 to TRBJ1-6; tentative D call: TRBD1 (6 bases). The CDR3 protein is CASSRLGGSRPLHF. The CDR3, as DNA: TGTGCCAGCAGCCGCTTGGGGGGCTCGAGACCCCTCCACTTT.